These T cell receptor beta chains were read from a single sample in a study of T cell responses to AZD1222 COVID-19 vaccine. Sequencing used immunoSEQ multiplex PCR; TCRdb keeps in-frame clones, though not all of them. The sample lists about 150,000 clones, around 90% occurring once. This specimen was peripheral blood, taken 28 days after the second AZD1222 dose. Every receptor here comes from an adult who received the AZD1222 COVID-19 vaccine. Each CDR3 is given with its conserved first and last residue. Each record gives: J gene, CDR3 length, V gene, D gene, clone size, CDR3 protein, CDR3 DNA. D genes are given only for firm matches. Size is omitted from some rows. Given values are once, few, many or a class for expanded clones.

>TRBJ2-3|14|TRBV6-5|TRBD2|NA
CASRTSTVGDTQYF
TGTGCCAGCAGGACTAGCACCGTGGGAGATACGCAGTATTTT
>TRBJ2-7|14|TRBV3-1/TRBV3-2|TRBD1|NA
CASSQVQQGAGQYF
TGTGCCAGCAGCCAAGTTCAACAGGGGGCAGGGCAGTACTTC
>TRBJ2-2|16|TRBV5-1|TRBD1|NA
CASSPPDRGYTGELFF
TGCGCCAGCAGCCCACCAGACAGGGGCTACACCGGGGAGCTGTTTTTT
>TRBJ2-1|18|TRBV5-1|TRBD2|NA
CASSLGTSGSLGVNEQFF
TGCGCCAGCAGCTTGGGGACTAGCGGGAGCTTGGGGGTCAATGAGCAGTTCTTC
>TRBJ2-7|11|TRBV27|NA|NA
CASSFGYEQYF
TGTGCCAGCAGTTTCGGCTACGAGCAGTACTTC
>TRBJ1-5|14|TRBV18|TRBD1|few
CASSPGQRGQPQHF
TGTGCCAGCTCACCGGGACAGAGGGGGCAGCCCCAGCATTTT
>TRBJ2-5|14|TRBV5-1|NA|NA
CASSLTGNQETQYF
TGCGCCAGCAGCTTAACAGGGAACCAAGAGACCCAGTACTTC
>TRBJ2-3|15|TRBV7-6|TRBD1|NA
CASSYDRALTDTQYF
TGTGCCAGCAGCTACGACAGGGCGTTGACGGATACGCAGTATTTT
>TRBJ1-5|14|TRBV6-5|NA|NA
CASSYSGGHQPQHF
TGTGCCAGCAGTTACTCGGGGGGGCATCAGCCCCAGCATTTT
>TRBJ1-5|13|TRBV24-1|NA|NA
CATSDPTFQPQHF
TGTGCCACCAGTGATCCAACATTCCAGCCCCAGCATTTT
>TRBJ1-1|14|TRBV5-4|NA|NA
CASSFGTVNTEAFF
TGTGCCAGCAGCTTTGGGACGGTGAACACTGAAGCTTTCTTT
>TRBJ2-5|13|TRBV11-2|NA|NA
CASSLDRQETQYF
TGTGCCAGCAGTTTAGACAGACAAGAGACCCAGTACTTC
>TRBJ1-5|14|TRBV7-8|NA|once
CASSLAPSNQPQHF
TGTGCCAGCAGCTTAGCGCCTAGCAATCAGCCCCAGCATTTT
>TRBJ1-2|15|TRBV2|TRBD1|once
CASRGDRIGNYGYTF
TGTGCCAGCAGGGGGGACAGGATTGGGAACTATGGCTACACCTTC
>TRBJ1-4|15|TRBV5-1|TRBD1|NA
CASSLGQGTNEKLFF
TGCGCCAGCAGCCTGGGACAGGGGACTAATGAAAAACTGTTTTTT
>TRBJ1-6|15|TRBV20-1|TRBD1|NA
CSASRGDSYNSPLHF
TGCAGTGCTAGTAGAGGGGACAGCTATAATTCACCCCTCCACTTT
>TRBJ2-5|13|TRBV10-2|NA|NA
CASSEWLAETQYF
TGCGCCAGCAGTGAGTGGCTGGCGGAGACCCAGTACTTC
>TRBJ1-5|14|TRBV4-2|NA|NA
CASSQEARHQPQHF
TGTGCCAGCAGCCAGGAGGCCAGGCATCAGCCCCAGCATTTT